A single sample is the source of the 31 T cell receptor beta chains below, sequenced in a study of blood T cell repertoires in COVID-19. TCRdb's copy holds only in-frame clones and misses some; the assay was immunoSEQ multiplex PCR. The table records some 290,000 clones, over 85% of them present only once. Sequenced material: peripheral blood. Receptor source: a young woman with COVID-19, enrolled during active disease.

The gene calls are TRBV11-2 and TRBJ2-7, with 7 bases lining up with TRBD2. This CDR3 contains 14 residues. V shed 6 bases and J 2 bases; nucleotides not matched to a gene: 7. Germline V CDR1 and CDR2: SGHAT, FQNNGV. The CDR3 here is CASRGGVTPYEQYF. The CDR3 DNA reads TGTGCCAGCAGGGGGGGGGTGACCCCCTACGAGCAGTACTTC.

The CDR3 here is CASSQKGHTEAFF. The CDR3 DNA is TGTGCCAGCAGTCAGAAGGGGCACACTGAAGCTTTCTTT. The chain is built from TRBV6-5 and TRBJ1-1; TRBD1 might be the D (5 bases). This CDR3 comprises 13 residues. V was pared by 5 bases and J by 3 bases, with 10 bases between. Germline CDR1 MNHEY, CDR2 SVGAGI.

The chain employs TRBV6-6 and TRBJ2-2, with 9 bases fitting TRBD2. The germline V gene has CDR1 MNHNY and CDR2 SVGAGI (reference sequence). Trimming at V came to 5 bases and at J to 7 bases, leaving 11 bases not matched to a gene. CDR3 length: 16 amino acids. The CDR3 DNA follows: TGTGCCAGCAGTAGTAGCGGGGGCCCCCGGTACGGGGAGCTGTTTTTT. This encodes CASSSSGGPRYGELFF.

V usage is TRBV6-5 and J usage is TRBJ2-7; 8 bases line up with TRBD1. The CDR3 runs 15 residues. From germline, CDR1 is MNHEY and CDR2 SVGAGI. V shed 5 bases, J shed 2 bases, and the junction held 8 bases outside the gene matches. The CDR3 sequence: CASSTPTGATYEQYF. In DNA form, the CDR3 reads TGTGCCAGCAGTACCCCGACAGGGGCTACCTACGAGCAGTACTTC.

In nucleotides, the CDR3 is TGTGCCAGCAGCCAAGGCCTCAGGGGCCCACCTTCTGAGCAGTACTTC. Protein: CASSQGLRGPPSEQYF. The chain links TRBV7-6 to TRBJ2-7; maybe TRBD1 (6 bases). Germline V gives CDR1 SGHVS, CDR2 FNYEAQ. This CDR3 has 16 amino acids. V was clipped by 5 bases and J by 7 bases, with 24 bases between them.

The chain has TRBV5-8 and TRBJ1-2, with TRBD1 matching over 8 bases. V shed 4 bases and J 1 base; nucleotides not matched to a gene: 12. The germline CDR1 and CDR2 sequences are SGHTS and YDEGEE. CDR3 length: 17 amino acids. The CDR3 region has the DNA TGTGCCAGCAGCGGATCCGGGACAGGCTTAGTTAACTATGGCTACACCTTC. Translated, it gives CASSGSGTGLVNYGYTF.

This rearrangement joins TRBV4-1 to TRBJ1-2, with no clear D. Per germline, CDR1 MGHRA and CDR2 YSYEKL. The CDR3 extends over 16 amino acids. V was clipped by 1 base and J by 6 bases, with 18 bases between them. CDR3 in amino acids: CASSQAPGLDTDGYTF. The CDR3 coding sequence is TGCGCCAGCAGCCAAGCCCCTGGGCTCGACACGGATGGCTACACCTTC.

This clone was detected only a few times. The gene calls are TRBV4-2 and TRBJ2-7, with 10 bases matching TRBD2. Losses at the gene ends were 5 bases for V and 0 bases for J; bases not matched to a gene: 4. This CDR3 spans 15 amino acids. Germline CDR1 is LGHNA and CDR2 is YNFKEQ. The CDR3 coding sequence is TGTGCCAGCAGCGAAGGACTAGCGGCCTCCTACGAGCAGTACTTC. It codes for CASSEGLAASYEQYF.

Worth noting for this clone: Other nucleotide sequences from this sample produce the same CDR3. J is TRBJ1-5 and V is TRBV7-9, with 7 bases aligning to TRBD1. The CDR3 is 14 amino acids. The germline V gene has CDR1 SEHNR and CDR2 FQNEAQ (reference sequence). The V and J ends lost 5 bases and 2 bases, in that order; junction bases with no gene match: 3. The CDR3 DNA is TGTGCCAGCAGCCCGGGGACAGGCAATCAGCCCCAGCATTTT. Translated, it gives CASSPGTGNQPQHF.

CDR3 coding DNA: TGCGCCAGCAGCCCCACGACCATGCGGGGGGGTACAGATACGCAGTATTTT. Amino acid sequence: CASSPTTMRGGTDTQYF. The rearrangement links TRBV5-1 to TRBJ2-3; 9 bases align to TRBD2. The CDR3 is made up of 17 amino acids. J gave up 3 bases and V 4 bases, and 12 bases lay outside the gene matches. The germline gives CDR1 SGHRS, CDR2 YFSETQ.

The V and J genes are TRBV5-1 and TRBJ1-1, with TRBD1 identical over 8 bases. The V gene end was trimmed by 1 base and the J gene end by 8 bases; junction bases not matched to a gene: 13. Looked up from germline, CDR1 is SGHRS and CDR2 is YFSETQ. The CDR3 is made up of 16 amino acids. CDR3 in DNA: TGCGCCAGCAGCTTGACGACAGGGGCGCTATCAAACGAAGCTTTCTTT. Translated: CASSLTTGALSNEAFF.

The chain uses TRBV3-1 (or the pseudogene TRBV3-2) and TRBJ1-1; 8 bases align to TRBD1. Per the germline V gene, CDR1 is LGHDT and CDR2 is YNNKEL (reference sequence). The CDR3 sequence is 14 residues long. The J segment lost 3 bases and the V segment lost 6 bases, leaving 6 bases of the junction unmatched. The CDR3 loop reads CASSLLQGDTEAFF. CDR3 nucleotide sequence: TGTGCCAGCAGTCTATTACAGGGGGACACTGAAGCTTTCTTT.

The rearrangement links TRBV30 to TRBJ1-2; TRBD1 matches 7 bases. In germline, CDR1 is GTSNPN, CDR2 SVGIG (reference sequence). V was clipped by 4 bases and J by 8 bases; unmatched bases: 10. The CDR3 covers 13 residues. CDR3 amino acids: CAWTFRGQLGYTF. The CDR3 region has the DNA TGTGCCTGGACTTTTAGGGGGCAGCTGGGCTACACCTTC.

The chain links TRBV27 to TRBJ2-3; 8 bases agree with TRBD2. Losses at the gene ends were 5 bases for V and 2 bases for J; bases not matched to a gene: 9. Germline V CDR1 and CDR2: MNHEY, SMNVEV (reference sequence). The CDR3 has 16 amino acids. The CDR3 sequence: CASSPRISGDTDTQYF. CDR3 DNA: TGTGCCAGCAGTCCCCGAATTAGCGGGGACACAGATACGCAGTATTTT.

Notes on this clone: The junction departs from the called germline gene at one end, perhaps through a read error. The rearrangement links TRBV7-6 to TRBJ2-5, with a possible D match to TRBD2 (5 bases). Germline values: CDR1 SGHVS, CDR2 FNYEAQ. The CDR3 length is 15 residues. The DNA of the CDR3 is TGTGCCAGCAGCTTAGAGTTCGGGGTTCAAGAGATCCAGTACTTC. This sequence encodes CASSLEFGVQEIQYF.

This sequence joins TRBV4-1 and TRBJ1-2; no clear D. The germline V gene encodes CDR1 MGHRA and CDR2 YSYEKL. V lost 2 bases and J 8 bases, leaving 12 bases between the germline ends. This CDR3 comprises 13 residues. CDR3 loop: CASSQLSSGGYTF. CDR3 coding DNA: TGCGCCAGCAGCCAATTGTCATCGGGGGGCTACACCTTC.

The count of this clone is one. The V gene is TRBV6-5, the J gene TRBJ2-5, with 10 nucleotides matching TRBD2. Germline CDR1 MNHEY, CDR2 SVGAGI. The CDR3 is 13 amino acids. The V and J ends lost 7 bases and 3 bases, in that order; junction bases with no gene match: 2. Here the CDR3 reads CASTGTSEETQYF. The CDR3 region has the DNA TGTGCCAGCACCGGGACTAGCGAAGAGACCCAGTACTTC.

Worth noting for this clone: Other DNA sequences in the same sample also yield this CDR3. V usage is TRBV29-1 and J usage is TRBJ1-2; D may be TRBD1 (6 bases). The CDR3 is 13 amino acids. V lost 6 bases and J 1 base, leaving 12 bases between the germline ends. Germline CDR1 is SQVTM and CDR2 is ANQGSEA. The CDR3 DNA is TGCAGCGTCCTGACAGGCGATAACTATGGCTACACCTTC. As protein: CSVLTGDNYGYTF.

V and J are TRBV5-8 and TRBJ1-1, with D tentatively TRBD1 (5 bases). The germline V gene has CDR1 SGHTS and CDR2 YDEGEE. The V end lost 4 bases, the J end lost 11 bases, and 12 bases lay between the germline ends. The CDR3 is 11 amino acids. The CDR3 bases are TGTGCCAGCAGCCTGCACAGGATTGCTTTCTTT. Translation gives CASSLHRIAFF.

V is TRBV10-1 and J is TRBJ1-2; D may be TRBD1 (6 bases). V was shortened by 4 bases and J by 8 bases, with 8 bases between the two germline ends. CDR3 length equals 11 residues. The germline gives CDR1 WNHNN, CDR2 SYGVQD (reference sequence). The chain's CDR3 is CASSAGVGYTF. In DNA form, the CDR3 reads TGCGCCAGCAGTGCAGGGGTCGGCTACACCTTC.

The chain uses TRBV7-2 and TRBJ1-3, with 7 bases fitting TRBD1. CDR3 length: 15 amino acids. Germline CDR1 SGHTA, CDR2 FQGNSA. Germline trimming cut 5 bases from V and 3 bases from J; bases unmatched to any gene: 7. CDR3 residues: CASSGPGQHGNTIYF. The CDR3 nucleotides are TGTGCCAGCAGCGGGCCGGGACAGCATGGAAACACCATATATTTT.

V is TRBV6-5 and J is TRBJ1-2; D might be TRBD1 (6 bases). This CDR3 is built from 15 residues. With 5 bases removed from V and 2 bases from J, the gap between germline ends came to 15 bases. Germline loops: CDR1 MNHEY, CDR2 SVGAGI. In nucleotides, the CDR3 is TGTGCCAGCAGTAGAAACAGGGAAGCAAACTATGGCTACACCTTC. It is translated as CASSRNREANYGYTF.

This chain connects TRBV4-1 to TRBJ2-7; TRBD1 aligns across 8 bases. Germline lookup yields CDR1 MGHRA and CDR2 YSYEKL. V lost 3 bases and J lost 5; bases outside the gene matches: 6. This CDR3 region has 14 residues. The CDR3 sequence: CASSQVRQGHEQYF. DNA of the CDR3: TGCGCCAGCAGCCAGGTTAGACAGGGGCACGAGCAGTACTTC.

This clone has a handful of counts. This rearrangement joins TRBV6-5 to TRBJ1-1, with D possibly TRBD1 on 6 matching bases. This CDR3 comprises 14 residues. Germline CDR1 reads MNHEY; CDR2 reads SVGAGI. V lost 5 bases to trimming and J lost 0 bases, with 10 bases between them. The DNA for the CDR3 is TGTGCCAGCAGTCAACAGGGCCTGAACACTGAAGCTTTCTTT. This codes for CASSQQGLNTEAFF.

The chain is built from TRBV5-1 and TRBJ2-6, with D possibly being TRBD1 (5 bases). This CDR3 contains 14 residues. In germline, CDR1 is SGHRS, CDR2 YFSETQ. V shed 0 bases and J shed 4 bases, with 5 bases lying between them. The CDR3 coding sequence is TGCGCCAGCAGCTTGGACAGGGGGGCCAACGTCCTGACTTTC. Its protein is CASSLDRGANVLTF.

The count of this clone is one. The V call is TRBV6-1, the J call TRBJ1-2; 7 positions agree with TRBD1. Trimming removed 1 base from V and 8 bases from J; junction bases left unmatched: 4. From germline, CDR1 is MNHNS and CDR2 SASEGT. The CDR3 runs 13 residues. Here the CDR3 reads CASSEGEGGGYTF. In nucleotides, the CDR3 is TGTGCCAGCAGTGAAGGGGAAGGGGGCGGCTACACCTTC.

The chain couples TRBV10-3 to TRBJ2-3; TRBD1 aligns across 9 bases. Losses at the gene ends were 6 bases for V and 5 bases for J; bases not matched to a gene: 3. The CDR3 spans 13 residues. Germline V lookup: CDR1 ENHRY, CDR2 SYGVKD. This CDR3 is CAISRQGGDTQYF. The CDR3 coding sequence is TGTGCCATCAGCCGACAGGGGGGAGATACGCAGTATTTT.

This clone has just one count. This rearrangement joins TRBV4-1 to TRBJ2-7; 9 positions agree with TRBD1. The V gene end was trimmed by 2 bases and the J gene end by 3 bases; junction bases not matched to a gene: 8. This CDR3 comprises 16 residues. Germline V gene data show CDR1 as MGHRA and CDR2 as YSYEKL. In nucleotides, the CDR3 is TGCGCCAGCAGCCAATTTTCGGGACAGGGAAGCTACGAGCAGTACTTC. Protein product: CASSQFSGQGSYEQYF.

This chain links TRBV13 with TRBJ2-3; D gene ambiguous. The CDR3 is 14 amino acids. The V gene lost 5 bases and the J gene lost 4 bases, with 13 bases spanning the gap. In germline, CDR1 is PRHDT, CDR2 FYEKMQ (reference sequence). This CDR3 is CASSPRSSPDTQYF. The DNA for the CDR3 is TGTGCCAGCAGCCCTCGGAGTAGCCCAGATACGCAGTATTTT.

The genes are TRBV18 and TRBJ1-1; tentatively, D is TRBD1 (5 bases). The CDR3 is 13 residues long. Germline V lookup: CDR1 KGHSH, CDR2 LQKENI. Trimming stripped 8 bases from V and 3 bases from J, with 13 bases between. In DNA, the CDR3 is TGTGCCAGCCGGATCCAGGGTTACACTGAAGCTTTCTTT. As protein: CASRIQGYTEAFF.

The chain combines TRBV6-5 with TRBJ1-2; 8 nucleotides line up with TRBD1. Germline V lookup: CDR1 MNHEY, CDR2 SVGAGI. CDR3 length equals 15 residues. Trimming removed 2 bases from V and 4 bases from J; junction bases left unmatched: 6. CDR3 protein: CASSYDPGGAYGYTF. As DNA, the CDR3 is TGTGCCAGCAGTTACGATCCAGGGGGCGCCTATGGCTACACCTTC.